This entry features one T cell receptor beta chain sequence. Its antigen remains unidentified. The sample has other DNA sequences that encode this CDR3 too. This CDR3 has 14 amino acids. Germline V gene data show CDR1 as KGHSH and CDR2 as LQKENI. Trimming removed 6 bases at V and 3 bases at J, with 15 bases between. The data were obtained in a study of cytomegalovirus exposure and HLA in healthy donors. Study-wide results and limits: The Asian-associated ancestry cluster reportedly had fewer N-insertions than the approximately 630-donor mean in a later analysis. Donor immune exposure was known only as CMV serostatus.

The PCR ran on 60 Vbeta and 13 Jbeta primers. Clones were read by immunoSEQ multiplex PCR, and TCRdb kept only the in-frame ones, dropping some. This sample has around 150,000 clones, with 76% found just once. Sequencing was done on a sample of PBMCs. The chain couples TRBV18 to TRBJ2-7; weak D call: TRBD1 (7 bases). This TCR came from a man aged 35-49 years in good health and CMV-seronegative. This CDR3 is CASSLRRDSYEQYF. The DNA of the CDR3 is TGTGCCAGCTCCCTACGGCGGGACAGCTACGAGCAGTACTTC.